The 27 T cell receptor beta chains listed next were all sequenced from one sample in a study of cytomegalovirus exposure and HLA in healthy donors (dated by TCRdb to between 2016 and 2019). The library was obtained by the immunoSEQ multiplex PCR assay. The multiplex PCR relied on a mix of 60 forward primers for TCR Vbeta segments and 13 reverse primers for TCR Jbeta segments. Sourced from immuneACCESS, this table was stored by TCRdb with only in-frame sequences that have V and J called. A share of the clones is absent; for the studies checked, an unresolved V gene accounts for under half, and the remainder has no known explanation. The sample table shows about 85,000 clones, and 75% to 90% are seen once. The ten largest clones add up to 32% of the sample. The material sequenced was PBMCs. Source of these receptors: a man aged 45-65 years in good health and CMV-seropositive.

The chain joins TRBV29-1 to TRBJ2-1; the match to TRBD2 covers 10 bases. The CDR3 is 15 residues long. The ends lost 0 bases at V and 3 bases at J; junction bases unmatched: 2. Germline V lookup: CDR1 SQVTM, CDR2 ANQGSEA. CDR3 amino acids: CSVEDRTSGYNEQFF. The CDR3 bases are TGCAGCGTTGAAGATCGGACTAGCGGCTACAATGAGCAGTTCTTC.

This clone was picked up a small number of times. CDR3 in DNA: TGTGCCAGCAGCCAGGAGACAGGGGTCGAGCAGTACTTC. It encodes CASSQETGVEQYF. The gene calls are TRBV27 and TRBJ2-7; 8 nucleotides line up with TRBD1. V gave up 6 bases and J gave up 6 bases; unmatched junction bases: 7. CDR3 length: 13 residues. Looked up from germline, CDR1 is MNHEY and CDR2 is SMNVEV (reference sequence).

This sequence joins TRBV5-5 and TRBJ1-2; tentatively, D is TRBD1 (5 bases). This CDR3 is 14 amino acids long. The germline V and J ends were trimmed by 4 bases and 7 bases, with 17 bases remaining between them. Germline CDR1 is SGHKS and CDR2 is YYEKEE (reference sequence). CDR3 residues: CASSLEWGVVGYTF. The CDR3 region has the DNA TGTGCCAGCAGCCTGGAGTGGGGCGTGGTTGGCTACACCTTC. The variable domain in full, with the rest retrieved from reference TRBV5-5 and TRBJ1-2, is DAGVTQSPTHLIKTRGQQVTLRCSPISGHKSVSWYQQVLGQGPQFIFQYYEKEERGRGNFPDRFSARQFPNYSSELNVNALLLGDSALYLCASSLEWGVVGYTFGSGTRLTVV.

Comment on this clone: Its ends do not fully match the called genes, so a read error is possible. The chain recombines TRBV30 with TRBJ2-6; TRBD2 might be the D (6 bases). Germline V CDR1 and CDR2: GTSNPN, SVGIG (reference sequence). The CDR3 consists of 16 residues. CDR3 sequence reads: CAWNGPGVSGANGLTF. As DNA, the CDR3 is TGTGCCTGGAATGGGCCGGGGGTCTCTGGGGCCAACGGCCTGACTTTC.

The chain uses TRBV7-2 and TRBJ2-5; TRBD2 is a possible D gene (6 bases). The CDR3 totals 14 residues. V was shortened by 5 bases and J by 3 bases, with 13 bases between the two germline ends. Germline V gene lookup returns CDR1 SGHTA and CDR2 FQGNSA. This CDR3 is CASSGDVAEETQYF. The CDR3 DNA sequence: TGTGCCAGCAGCGGGGACGTAGCGGAAGAGACCCAGTACTTC.

The V and J genes are TRBV4-1 and TRBJ2-5, with D possibly matching TRBD2 (6 bases). With 0 bases removed from V and 5 bases from J, the gap between germline ends came to 22 bases. Germline V gene data show CDR1 as MGHRA and CDR2 as YSYEKL. The length of the CDR3 is 18 residues. The DNA of the CDR3 is TGCGCCAGCAGCCAAGAGGGACGGGACGGGACTTTTTGGGAGACCCAGTACTTC. This codes for CASSQEGRDGTFWETQYF.

This clone has a handful of counts. CDR3 amino acids: CASSKDTSESSTDTQYF. The CDR3 DNA is TGTGCCAGCAGCAAAGATACTAGCGAGTCGAGCACAGATACGCAGTATTTT. The rearrangement joins TRBV21-1 to TRBJ2-3; the table assigns TRBD2, which was not confirmed against the DNA. TRBV21-1 represents a pseudogene. CDR3 length equals 17 residues.

This clone was detected once. This rearrangement joins TRBV2 to TRBJ2-5; TRBD2 matches at 7 bases. The CDR3 is made up of 13 amino acids. Germline V lookup: CDR1 SNHLY, CDR2 FYNNEI. Germline trimming cut 3 bases from V and 4 bases from J; bases unmatched to any gene: 2. The DNA of the CDR3 is TGTGCCAGCAGTGACACGGGGGGAGAGACCCAGTACTTC. Protein: CASSDTGGETQYF. Combining the CDR3 with reference TRBV2 and TRBJ2-5 gives the whole variable domain EPEVTQTPSHQVTQMGQEVILRCVPISNHLYFYWYRQILGQKVEFLVSFYNNEISEKSEIFDDQFSVERPDGSNFTLKIRSTKLEDSAMYFCASSDTGGETQYFGPGTRLLVL.

This clone was seen only once. The rearrangement links TRBV7-3 to TRBJ2-2; maybe TRBD1 (5 bases). The germline V and J ends were trimmed by 4 bases and 6 bases, with 12 bases remaining between them. The V gene's germline CDR1 is SGHTA and CDR2 FQGTGA. The CDR3 runs to 14 residues. The CDR3 protein is CASSSSPGSGELFF. The CDR3 nucleotides are TGTGCCAGCAGCTCGTCCCCAGGGTCCGGGGAGCTGTTTTTT.

The V and J genes are TRBV10-3 and TRBJ2-1; maybe TRBD1 (5 bases). Looked up from germline, CDR1 is ENHRY and CDR2 is SYGVKD. The CDR3 loop spans 16 amino acids. V lost 4 bases, J lost 4 bases, and 17 bases lay in between. The CDR3 protein is CAISVLTELFYNEQFF. CDR3 in DNA: TGTGCCATCAGTGTACTGACAGAGTTGTTTTACAATGAGCAGTTCTTC.

The chain couples TRBV7-2 to TRBJ2-7, with 10 bases that match TRBD2. The CDR3 sequence is 14 residues long. J lost 3 bases, V lost 3 bases, and 2 bases had no gene match. Per the germline V gene, CDR1 is SGHTA and CDR2 is FQGNSA. The DNA for the CDR3 is TGTGCCAGCAGCTTCCGGACTAGCGGCTACGAGCAGTACTTC. Its protein is CASSFRTSGYEQYF.

The chain employs TRBV30 and TRBJ2-7; possible D gene TRBD1, 5 bases. Between the trimmed V and J ends, which lost 4 bases and 0 bases, there was a span of 19 bases. CDR3 size: 16 residues. Germline V gene sequence: CDR1 GTSNPN, CDR2 SVGIG (reference sequence). CDR3: CAWTEHPGQSSYEQYF. The CDR3 bases are TGTGCCTGGACCGAACACCCAGGACAAAGCTCCTACGAGCAGTACTTC.

The chain is built from TRBV5-4 and TRBJ1-1; no firm D call. There are 14 residues in the CDR3. Deletions cut 5 bases from V and 1 base from J, with 12 bases between. Germline loops: CDR1 SGHNT, CDR2 YYREEE (reference sequence). The CDR3 DNA is TGTGCCAGCAGTCAACAGCCGAGGAACACTGAAGCTTTCTTT. Its protein product is CASSQQPRNTEAFF.

The V gene is TRBV30, the J gene TRBJ2-1, with 9 positions matching TRBD2. V lost 5 bases, J lost 4 bases, and 6 bases stayed unmatched. Germline V gene lookup returns CDR1 GTSNPN and CDR2 SVGIG (reference sequence). The CDR3 loop spans 14 amino acids. The CDR3 loop is CAWSRTSGYNEQFF. In DNA, the CDR3 is TGTGCCTGGTCTCGAACTAGCGGGTACAATGAGCAGTTCTTC.

The gene calls are TRBV19 and TRBJ1-1; 8 nucleotides match TRBD1. V dropped 8 bases and J dropped 4; count of bases not matched to a gene: 12. This CDR3 region has 15 residues. The germline V gene has CDR1 LNHDA and CDR2 SQIVND (reference sequence). CDR3 protein: CASDRGVGVGTEAFF. CDR3 nucleotide sequence: TGTGCCAGTGACAGGGGCGTCGGCGTGGGCACTGAAGCTTTCTTT.

V is TRBV7-8 and J is TRBJ1-1, with D unresolved. Trimming removed 5 bases from V and 1 base from J, with 20 bases in between. CDR3 length: 17 amino acids. CDR1 SGHVS and CDR2 FQNEAQ come from the germline V gene. CDR3 protein: CASSPNTQAAQNTEAFF. Here the CDR3 DNA reads TGTGCCAGCAGCCCGAACACCCAGGCTGCCCAGAACACTGAAGCTTTCTTT. Based on the CDR3 plus reference TRBV7-8 and TRBJ1-1, the full variable domain is GAGVSQSPRYKVAKRGQDVALRCDPISGHVSLFWYQQALGQGPEFLTYFQNEAQLDKSGLPSDRFFAERPEGSVSTLKIQRTQQEDSAVYLCASSPNTQAAQNTEAFFGQGTRLTVV.

A note on this clone: An end of the junction does not agree with germline; a read error may underlie this. J is TRBJ2-7 and V is TRBV7-9, with a tentative D call TRBD2 (6 bases). This CDR3 has 12 residues. Germline-derived CDR1 and CDR2 are SEHNR and FQNEAQ (reference sequence). The CDR3 loop is CSSSPGRLEQYF. DNA for the CDR3: TGTTCCAGCAGCCCGGGGAGGCTGGAGCAGTACTTC.

The chain employs TRBV14 and TRBJ1-5; D uncertain. The V gene lost 0 bases and the J gene lost 2 bases, with 11 bases spanning the gap. The CDR3 is 16 residues long. Germline V gives CDR1 SGHDN, CDR2 FVKESK. The CDR3 sequence is CASSQDPEVGNQPQHF. CDR3 nucleotide sequence: TGTGCCAGCAGCCAAGATCCAGAAGTGGGCAATCAGCCCCAGCATTTT.

This clone was detected a few times. The genes are TRBV11-2 and TRBJ1-1; D gene unclear. Trimming left V 4 bases short and J 0 bases short, with 15 bases between. Germline V gene data show CDR1 as SGHAT and CDR2 as FQNNGV. This CDR3 region has 16 residues. CDR3 coding DNA: TGTGCCAGCAGCTACCCCTCCCTCTCGGTGAACACTGAAGCTTTCTTT. This codes for CASSYPSLSVNTEAFF. The variable domain in full, with the rest retrieved from reference TRBV11-2 and TRBJ1-1, is EAGVAQSPRYKIIEKRQSVAFWCNPISGHATLYWYQQILGQGPKLLIQFQNNGVVDDSQLPKDRFSAERLKGVDSTLKIQPAKLEDSAVYLCASSYPSLSVNTEAFFGQGTRLTVV.

On this clone itself: The junction and the germline gene differ at one end; a read error may be behind it. This chain connects TRBV7-9 to TRBJ2-1, with 12 positions matching TRBD2. The CDR3 is 18 amino acids. Germline V gene lookup returns CDR1 SEHNR and CDR2 FQNEAQ (reference sequence). The CDR3 sequence: CASTLKTSGSVWNNEQFF. For the CDR3, the DNA is TGTGCCAGCACCTTAAAGACTAGCGGGAGTGTTTGGAACAATGAGCAGTTCTTC.

The V gene is TRBV7-2, the J gene TRBJ1-1, with 9 positions matching TRBD1. The CDR3 extends over 19 amino acids. The V gene end was trimmed by 3 bases and the J gene end by 3 bases; junction bases not matched to a gene: 17. Germline V CDR1 and CDR2: SGHTA, FQGNSA. CDR3: CASSFVQGARSGGDTEAFF. CDR3 nucleotides: TGTGCCAGCAGCTTTGTACAGGGGGCCCGCAGTGGGGGTGACACTGAAGCTTTCTTT.

This clone was observed a few times. J is TRBJ2-5 and V is TRBV19; 13 nucleotides match TRBD2. CDR1 is LNHDA, CDR2 SQIVND, per germline (reference sequence). The ends lost 2 bases at V and 4 bases at J; junction bases unmatched: 4. The CDR3 spans 16 residues. The CDR3 sequence is CASSITSGRASETQYF. The CDR3 DNA follows: TGTGCCAGTAGTATAACTAGCGGGAGGGCCTCAGAGACCCAGTACTTC.

V gene TRBV15 combines with J gene TRBJ2-5; D remains ambiguous. CDR3 length: 13 amino acids. Trimming removed 0 bases from V and 8 bases from J, with 10 bases in between. Germline-derived CDR1 and CDR2 are LNHNV and YYDKDF (reference sequence). The CDR3 bases are TGTGCCACCAGCAGAGAGCCTAGATCCACCCAGTACTTC. This codes for CATSREPRSTQYF.

J is TRBJ1-2 and V is TRBV6-1, with 12 bases matching TRBD1. Per the germline V gene, CDR1 is MNHNS and CDR2 is SASEGT. CDR3 length: 15 residues. Trimming removed 8 bases from V and 6 bases from J; junction bases left unmatched: 10. The CDR3 DNA is TGTGCCAGCTGGGGGACAGGGGGCTACCTGGATGGCTACACCTTC. Translation: CASWGTGGYLDGYTF.

The gene calls are TRBV6-5 and TRBJ2-7, with 8 nucleotides matching TRBD1. The CDR3 spans 13 residues. With V trimmed by 5 bases and J by 3 bases, 3 bases remained unmatched. Germline CDR1 is MNHEY and CDR2 is SVGAGI. The CDR3 nucleotides read TGTGCCAGCAGTCGACAGGGGAACTACGAGCAGTACTTC. Protein sequence: CASSRQGNYEQYF.

V and J are TRBV14 and TRBJ2-7, with 13 bases fitting TRBD2. J was trimmed by 2 bases and V by 6 bases; bases with no gene match: 4. The V gene's germline CDR1 is SGHDN and CDR2 FVKESK. The CDR3 has 15 residues. The CDR3 is CASSFGLAGAYEQYF. The CDR3 nucleotides are TGTGCCAGCAGTTTCGGACTAGCGGGAGCCTACGAGCAGTACTTC.

This clone was counted once. This rearrangement joins TRBV19 to TRBJ2-7; 7 bases are a match to TRBD1. CDR3 length: 15 amino acids. Germline V CDR1 and CDR2: LNHDA, SQIVND (reference sequence). J lost 0 bases, V lost 7 bases, and 9 bases had no gene match. The CDR3 bases are TGTGCCAGTATTCCCAGGACAGGCGGCTCCTACGAGCAGTACTTC. Its translation: CASIPRTGGSYEQYF.